The 24 T cell receptor beta chains below all came from one sample that was sequenced in a study of T cells in Graves' hyperthyroidism and ophthalmopathy. TCR beta CDR3 regions were amplified from RNA transcripts. A set of HTBI primers served as the primers for a first-round RT-PCR of the TCR CDR3. One entry per CDR3 protein, called by TCRdb with MiXCR from the multiplex PCR reads. The sample carries more than 150,000 distinct CDR3 sequences, about 15% recorded once. Sequenced material: blood. The receptors shown here come from a woman between 45 and 60 years old with Graves' hyperthyroidism.

This clonotype has a count of ten or more. The gene calls are TRBV6-1 and TRBJ2-7; the D gene is possibly TRBD1 (5 bases). Germline CDR1 MNHNS, CDR2 SASEGT. V lost 5 bases and J 4 bases, leaving 18 bases between the germline ends. The CDR3 is made up of 15 amino acids. The CDR3 DNA sequence: TGTGCCAGCAGTTTACAGGACGACGAGAGGTACGAGCAGTACTTC. It encodes CASSLQDDERYEQYF.

On this clonotype: A much larger clone sits a single nucleotide away, making a read error possible. V usage is TRBV7-6 and J usage is TRBJ2-2; 8 positions match TRBD1. This CDR3 is 13 amino acids long. Trimming cost V 8 bases and J 4 bases; bases outside gene matches: 3. Germline CDR1 and CDR2: SGHVS and FNYEAQ. CDR3 region: CASRDRSTGELFF. DNA for the CDR3: TGTGCCAGCCGGGACAGGTCCACCGGGGAGCTGTTTTTT. Together with reference TRBV7-6 and TRBJ2-2, the CDR3 gives the full variable domain: GAGVSQSPRYKVTKRGQDVALRCDPISGHVSLYWYRQALGQGPEFLTYFNYEAQQDKSGLPNDRFSAERPEGSISTLTIQRTEQRDSAMYRCASRDRSTGELFFGEGSRLTVL.

This clonotype was seen ten or more times. The chain combines TRBV28 with TRBJ2-7; no clear D gene. The CDR3 is 13 residues long. Germline-derived CDR1 and CDR2 are MDHEN and SYDVKM. The V and J ends lost 7 bases and 6 bases respectively, with 16 bases between them. This CDR3 reads CASKFFGESEQYF. Written as DNA, the CDR3 is TGTGCCAGCAAATTTTTCGGAGAATCCGAGCAGTACTTC. The full variable domain, its missing parts supplied by reference TRBV28 and TRBJ2-7, is DVKVTQSSRYLVKRTGEKVFLECVQDMDHENMFWYRQDPGLGLRLIYFSYDVKMKEKGDIPEGYSVSREKKERFSLILESASTNQTSMYLCASKFFGESEQYFGPGTRLTVT.

In the case of this clonotype: Being one base from a much bigger clone, this may be a read error. V usage is TRBV5-1 and J usage is TRBJ2-5; unclear D gene. Germline CDR1 reads SGHRS; CDR2 reads YFSETQ. V lost 1 base to trimming and J lost 1 base, with 5 bases between them. The CDR3 covers 13 residues. CDR3 coding DNA: TGCGCCAGCAGCTTGCTGGTCCAAGAGACCCAGTACTTC. Amino acid sequence: CASSLLVQETQYF.

This clonotype was seen many times. This rearrangement joins TRBV7-9 to TRBJ2-7; 12 nucleotides match TRBD1. V trimming: 5 bases; J trimming: 7 bases; junction bases outside the gene matches: 9. Germline V CDR1 and CDR2: SEHNR, FQNEAQ (reference sequence). The CDR3 extends over 15 amino acids. The CDR3: CASSPPGDRGREQYF. The CDR3 nucleotides are TGTGCCAGCAGCCCCCCCGGGGACAGGGGGCGGGAGCAGTACTTC.

As for this clonotype: Since a much larger clone is just one base distant, this may be a read error. In this CDR3 the conserved last residue, phenylalanine or tryptophan, is missing, so a read error is likely. This chain joins TRBV5-1 and TRBJ1-1, with D unclear. The CDR3 covers 11 residues. V was clipped by 5 bases and J by 2 bases, with 4 bases between them. Germline CDR1 is SGHRS and CDR2 is YFSETQ. CDR3 protein: CASRINTEAFL. For the CDR3, the DNA is TGCGCCAGCAGGATAAACACTGAAGCTTTCCTT.

This clonotype showed up many times. The chain joins TRBV12-3 or TRBV12-4 to TRBJ2-5; 10 bases agree with TRBD2. The CDR3 runs 17 residues. The junction had 7 bases not matched to a gene; V was cut back by 1 base and J by 2 bases. CDR3: CASSLGILAGVQETQYF. The CDR3 coding sequence is TGTGCCAGCAGTTTAGGGATCCTAGCGGGGGTTCAAGAGACCCAGTACTTC.

The rearrangement uses TRBV7-6 and TRBJ1-6; the D is unclear. V lost 6 bases and J 13 bases, leaving 13 bases between the germline ends. This CDR3 contains 12 residues. CDR1 and CDR2 from the germline V gene are SGHVS and FNYEAQ. CDR3 loop: CASRQDEGPLHF. The DNA for the CDR3 is TGTGCCAGCAGGCAGGACGAGGGCCCCCTCCACTTT. Filled out from reference TRBV7-6 and TRBJ1-6, the complete variable domain reads GAGVSQSPRYKVTKRGQDVALRCDPISGHVSLYWYRQALGQGPEFLTYFNYEAQQDKSGLPNDRFSAERPEGSISTLTIQRTEQRDSAMYRCASRQDEGPLHFGNGTRLTVT.

This clonotype occurred a few times. This chain's CDR3 is CSVETKYNEQFF. The CDR3 DNA follows: TGCAGCGTTGAAACTAAATACAATGAGCAGTTCTTC. The chain has TRBV29-1 and TRBJ2-1; D not resolved. CDR1 SQVTM and CDR2 ANQGSEA come from the germline V gene. The germline V and J ends were trimmed by 2 bases and 4 bases, with 6 bases remaining between them. This CDR3 is 12 amino acids long.

This clonotype was found many times. V is TRBV7-9 and J is TRBJ1-2; D unresolved. Trimming pared 2 bases from V and 2 bases from J, leaving 3 bases between. CDR1 and CDR2 from the germline V gene are SEHNR and FQNEAQ (reference sequence). This CDR3 spans 12 amino acids. The CDR3 protein is CASSLSNYGYTF. The CDR3 DNA follows: TGTGCCAGCAGCTTATCCAACTATGGCTACACCTTC.

This clonotype was detected many times. The V and J genes are TRBV28 and TRBJ2-1; D possibly corresponds to TRBD2 (5 bases). The CDR3 length is 15 residues. Germline V gives CDR1 MDHEN, CDR2 SYDVKM. Trimming removed 5 bases at V and 0 bases at J, with 11 bases between. CDR3 in DNA: TGTGCCAGCAGTCCCCCGGGGAGCTCCTACAATGAGCAGTTCTTC. Encoded protein: CASSPPGSSYNEQFF.

This clonotype was detected ten times or more. The J gene is TRBJ2-5, the V gene TRBV19; TRBD2 aligns across 14 bases. CDR3 length: 18 amino acids. From germline, CDR1 is LNHDA and CDR2 SQIVND (reference sequence). V shed 1 base, J shed 1 base, and the junction held 5 bases outside the gene matches. As DNA, the CDR3 is TGTGCCAGTAGTATAGGGGGACTAGCGGGGGCTTTCCAAGAGACCCAGTACTTC. This gives the protein CASSIGGLAGAFQETQYF.

The table lists this clonotype with many counts. The chain employs TRBV6-1 and TRBJ2-7; the D is unclear. The CDR3 has 13 amino acids. V lost 6 bases, J lost 5 bases, and 14 bases lay in between. The germline V gene has CDR1 MNHNS and CDR2 SASEGT. The CDR3 protein is CASRTPATHEQYF. CDR3 DNA: TGTGCCAGCAGGACCCCAGCGACGCACGAGCAGTACTTC.

This clonotype was counted many times. This chain joins TRBV2 and TRBJ2-6; D unresolved. This CDR3 spans 13 amino acids. V lost 11 bases and J 3 bases, leaving 11 bases between the germline ends. In germline, CDR1 is SNHLY, CDR2 FYNNEI. The CDR3 DNA reads as TGTGCCTTCAATACGGTTGGGGCCAACGTCCTGACTTTC. As protein: CAFNTVGANVLTF.

Ten or more counts support this clonotype. The chain uses TRBV6-1 and TRBJ1-1; D ambiguous. Trimming stripped 5 bases from V and 3 bases from J, with 22 bases between. This CDR3 is 17 amino acids long. Germline CDR1 MNHNS, CDR2 SASEGT. This CDR3 is CASSSLLSADMDTEAFF. CDR3 nucleotides: TGTGCCAGCAGTTCCCTACTCTCGGCAGATATGGACACTGAAGCTTTCTTT.

This clonotype came up a few times. One end of the junction is discordant with germline, which a read error may explain. The chain employs TRBV12-3 or TRBV12-4 and TRBJ2-6; D perhaps matches TRBD1 (5 bases). The CDR3 loop spans 14 amino acids. The CDR3 DNA reads as TGTGCCAGCAGTTCGACCTCTGGGGCCAACGTCCCGACTTTC. It encodes CASSSTSGANVPTF.

This clonotype was counted at least ten times. The chain carries TRBV7-9 and TRBJ1-1, with D hard to call. Trimming removed 5 bases at V and 0 bases at J, with 19 bases between. CDR1 SEHNR and CDR2 FQNEAQ come from the germline V gene (reference sequence). This CDR3 region has 17 residues. The CDR3, as DNA: TGTGCCAGCAGCCCCGGTAGGACTCAGCGGATGAACACTGAAGCTTTCTTT. Translation gives CASSPGRTQRMNTEAFF. Full variable domain (remainder filled in from reference TRBV7-9 and TRBJ1-1): DTGVSQNPRHKITKRGQNVTFRCDPISEHNRLYWYRQTLGQGPEFLTYFQNEAQLEKSRLLSDRFSAERPKGSFSTLEIQRTEQGDSAMYLCASSPGRTQRMNTEAFFGQGTRLTVV.

The chain is built from TRBV4-1 and TRBJ1-1; D might be TRBD1 (5 bases). Looked up from germline, CDR1 is MGHRA and CDR2 is YSYEKL. V lost 3 bases, J lost 1 base, and 12 bases lay in between. The CDR3 runs 15 residues. The CDR3 DNA follows: TGCGCCAGCAGCCAGACCGGAGGACAGAACACTGAAGCTTTCTTT. Translation: CASSQTGGQNTEAFF.

At least ten counts were recorded for this clonotype. The chain uses TRBV6-6 and TRBJ2-7; 7 nucleotides agree with TRBD1. V gave up 0 bases and J gave up 2 bases; unmatched junction bases: 7. CDR1 is MNHNY, CDR2 SVGAGI, per germline (reference sequence). CDR3 size: 16 residues. CDR3 DNA sequence: TGTGCCAGCAGTTACTCCCGATCGACAGGGACCTACGAGCAGTACTTC. Its translation: CASSYSRSTGTYEQYF.

The chain employs TRBV9 and TRBJ1-4; TRBD1 matches 8 bases. The CDR3 length is 16 residues. Germline assignment: CDR1 SGDLS and CDR2 YYNGEE. Trimming cost V 4 bases and J 4 bases; bases outside gene matches: 9. CDR3 sequence: CASSPRQGLSNEKLFF. CDR3 bases: TGTGCCAGCAGCCCTAGACAGGGGCTGAGTAATGAAAAACTGTTTTTT.

This clonotype was recorded at least ten times. The chain couples TRBV11-2 to TRBJ2-5; 7 bases line up with TRBD1. The CDR3 is 13 residues long. CDR1 is SGHAT, CDR2 FQNNGV, per germline. With V trimmed by 5 bases and J by 5 bases, 5 bases remained unmatched. The CDR3 coding sequence is TGTGCCAGCAGCACAGGGGTTAGGGAGACCCAGTACTTC. This translates into CASSTGVRETQYF.

This clonotype was seen repeatedly, ten times or more. V usage is TRBV6-2 or TRBV6-3 and J usage is TRBJ2-7; 9 nucleotides line up with TRBD1. The V gene's germline CDR1 is MNHEY and CDR2 SVGEGT. The CDR3 length is 14 residues. The V segment lost 2 bases and the J segment 4 bases; nucleotides outside the gene matches: 3. CDR3 amino acids: CASSYGTGLYEQYF. In DNA, the CDR3 is TGTGCCAGCAGTTACGGGACAGGGTTGTACGAGCAGTACTTC.

V usage is TRBV12-3 or TRBV12-4 and J usage is TRBJ2-2, with 12 bases identical to TRBD2. This CDR3 is 15 amino acids long. The ends lost 6 bases at V and 4 bases at J; junction bases unmatched: 3. CDR3 nucleotide sequence: TGTGCCAGCAGCCCGACTAGCGGGGGCACCGGGGAGCTGTTTTTT. It codes for CASSPTSGGTGELFF.

The V and J genes are TRBV30 and TRBJ2-1; 8 bases align to TRBD1. The CDR3 is 14 amino acids. In germline, CDR1 is GTSNPN, CDR2 SVGIG (reference sequence). Trimming removed 4 bases from V and 0 bases from J; junction bases left unmatched: 2. The CDR3 region is CAWMTGASYNEQFF. The CDR3 DNA follows: TGTGCCTGGATGACAGGGGCCTCCTACAATGAGCAGTTCTTC.